This TCR beta chain is drawn from a study of T cells and Merkel cell carcinoma outcomes. Findings of the study overall: Reportedly, T-cell repertoire with density predicts Merkel cell carcinoma outcomes.

The table came from immunoSEQ multiplex PCR; TCRdb's copy has only in-frame clones and leaves some out. The table has 5,000 to 6,500 clones, about 72% seen once. A note on this clone: Its antigen is currently unknown.

CDR1 is SEHNR, CDR2 FQNEAQ, per germline (reference sequence). The CDR3 totals 15 residues. Trimming took 7 bases from V and 6 from J; bases not matched to a gene: 9. This receptor was taken from a human donor with Merkel cell carcinoma. The genes are TRBV7-9 and TRBJ2-3; TRBD2 aligns across 11 bases. The sequencing sample was made of tumor tissue from Merkel cell carcinoma. The CDR3 here is CASTSLAGETDTQYF. Written as DNA, the CDR3 is TGTGCCAGCACCTCACTAGCGGGAGAAACCGATACGCAGTATTTT.